Described below is a single T cell receptor beta chain sequence and its context. Per the original data handling: Using reference gene primer amplification, nucleated cell counts were estimated. The table came from immunoSEQ multiplex PCR; TCRdb's copy has only in-frame clones and leaves some out. V and J calls and clone size are those listed in that table; D and trimming were worked out from the DNA. This table holds some 55,000 clones, roughly 80% found once. Germline V gene data show CDR1 as MDHEN and CDR2 as SYDVKM. Trimming took 2 bases from V and 5 from J, leaving 6 bases between them. The CDR3 is made up of 12 amino acids. The data are from a study of blood T cell repertoires in COVID-19.

The sample consisted of peripheral blood. The receptor was isolated from a woman aged 60 to 75 with acute or convalescent COVID-19. V gene TRBV28 combines with J gene TRBJ1-1, with D unclear. CDR3 DNA sequence: TGTGCCAGCAGTTTAACAGTTACTGAAGCTTTCTTT. This encodes CASSLTVTEAFF. The complete variable domain, with remaining parts taken from reference TRBV28 and TRBJ1-1, reads DVKVTQSSRYLVKRTGEKVFLECVQDMDHENMFWYRQDPGLGLRLIYFSYDVKMKEKGDIPEGYSVSREKKERFSLILESASTNQTSMYLCASSLTVTEAFFGQGTRLTVV.